These T cell receptor beta chains were read from a single sample in a study of CD8 T cells in Susac syndrome. TCRdb fed the immunoSEQ multiplex PCR reads into MiXCR, producing one record per CDR3 protein. The data contain nearly 200,000 distinct CDR3 sequences, nearly 95% of them singletons. Specimen: CD4+ T cells from PBMCs. The receptors originated from a human donor with multiple sclerosis. CDR3s include the opening cysteine and the closing phenylalanine or tryptophan. A D gene is named only where the DNA matches it firmly. Rows may omit the clone size; those that give it use once, few, many or a size class.

D gene: .; V gene: TRBV18; J gene: TRBJ2-7; clone size: .; CDR3 protein: CASSPYGGHYEQYF; CDR3 DNA: TGTGCCAGCTCACCTTATGGGGGGCACTACGAGCAGTACTTC
D gene: .; V gene: TRBV29-1; J gene: TRBJ1-2; clone size: .; CDR3 protein: CSVEVWQDNYGYTF; CDR3 DNA: TGCAGCGTTGAAGTTTGGCAGGACAACTATGGCTACACCTTC
D gene: .; V gene: TRBV12-3/TRBV12-4; J gene: TRBJ2-7; clone size: .; CDR3 protein: CASSYGTEYYEQYF; CDR3 DNA: TGTGCCAGCAGTTATGGGACGGAGTACTACGAGCAGTACTTC
D gene: .; V gene: TRBV7-6; J gene: TRBJ2-7; clone size: .; CDR3 protein: CASSASGIAYEQYF; CDR3 DNA: TGTGCCAGCAGCGCCTCCGGGATCGCCTACGAGCAGTACTTC
D gene: TRBD2; V gene: TRBV20-1; J gene: TRBJ2-1; clone size: .; CDR3 protein: CSARVLKRENNEQFF; CDR3 DNA: TGCAGTGCTAGAGTGCTGAAGCGGGAGAACAATGAGCAGTTCTTC
D gene: .; V gene: TRBV20-1; J gene: TRBJ2-3; clone size: .; CDR3 protein: CSAQSQPNTQYF; CDR3 DNA: TGCAGTGCTCAGTCGCAGCCGAATACGCAGTATTTT
D gene: .; V gene: TRBV24-1; J gene: TRBJ1-1; clone size: .; CDR3 protein: CATSDRRHEAFF; CDR3 DNA: TGTGCCACCAGTGATCGGAGACATGAAGCTTTCTTT
D gene: .; V gene: TRBV9; J gene: TRBJ2-7; clone size: .; CDR3 protein: CASSVGVYNEQYF; CDR3 DNA: TGTGCCAGCAGCGTGGGGGTTTACAACGAGCAGTACTTC
D gene: .; V gene: TRBV6-6; J gene: TRBJ2-3; clone size: .; CDR3 protein: CASSNGHPATDTQYF; CDR3 DNA: TGTGCCAGCAGTAACGGGCACCCGGCGACAGATACGCAGTATTTT
D gene: TRBD1; V gene: TRBV2; J gene: TRBJ2-5; clone size: .; CDR3 protein: CASSGTGEETQYF; CDR3 DNA: TGTGCCAGCAGTGGGACAGGAGAAGAGACCCAGTACTTC
D gene: .; V gene: TRBV25-1; J gene: TRBJ1-1; clone size: .; CDR3 protein: CASGPWGINTEAFF; CDR3 DNA: TGTGCCAGCGGTCCCTGGGGAATCAACACTGAAGCTTTCTTT
D gene: .; V gene: TRBV24-1; J gene: TRBJ2-5; clone size: .; CDR3 protein: CATSDIGETQYF; CDR3 DNA: TGTGCCACCAGTGATATTGGAGAGACCCAGTACTTC
D gene: .; V gene: TRBV27; J gene: TRBJ2-7; clone size: .; CDR3 protein: CASSLSGLYEQYF; CDR3 DNA: TGTGCCAGCAGTTTATCGGGCCTGTACGAGCAGTACTTC
D gene: .; V gene: TRBV7-2; J gene: TRBJ2-3; clone size: .; CDR3 protein: CASSLGTTQYF; CDR3 DNA: TGTGCCAGCAGCTTAGGAACTACGCAGTATTTT
D gene: TRBD2; V gene: TRBV24-1; J gene: TRBJ2-1; clone size: .; CDR3 protein: CATSGETSGFYNEQFF; CDR3 DNA: TGTGCCACCAGTGGGGAGACTAGCGGTTTCTACAATGAGCAGTTCTTC
D gene: .; V gene: TRBV7-2; J gene: TRBJ2-1; clone size: .; CDR3 protein: CATGGRNGPRNEQFF; CDR3 DNA: TGTGCCACCGGAGGGCGGAATGGTCCTCGAAATGAGCAGTTCTTC
D gene: .; V gene: TRBV7-2; J gene: TRBJ2-2; clone size: .; CDR3 protein: CASSSLWELFF; CDR3 DNA: TGTGCCAGCAGCTCTTTATGGGAGCTGTTTTTT
D gene: .; V gene: TRBV6-5; J gene: TRBJ2-1; clone size: .; CDR3 protein: CASSYHGGGQFF; CDR3 DNA: TGTGCCAGCAGTTATCATGGTGGGGGGCAGTTCTTC
D gene: .; V gene: TRBV25-1; J gene: TRBJ2-5; clone size: .; CDR3 protein: CASSEIGGVQETQYF; CDR3 DNA: TGTGCCAGCAGTGAAATCGGAGGAGTTCAAGAGACCCAGTACTTC
D gene: .; V gene: TRBV20-1; J gene: TRBJ2-1; clone size: .; CDR3 protein: CSALGSSNEQFF; CDR3 DNA: TGCAGTGCTCTCGGGTCCAGCAATGAGCAGTTCTTC
D gene: .; V gene: TRBV4-1; J gene: TRBJ2-7; clone size: .; CDR3 protein: CASSLRDGGPYEQYF; CDR3 DNA: TGCGCCAGCAGCCTTCGGGATGGGGGTCCCTACGAGCAGTACTTC
D gene: .; V gene: TRBV13; J gene: TRBJ1-2; clone size: .; CDR3 protein: CASSLGNWRPYGYTF; CDR3 DNA: TGTGCCAGCAGCCTAGGGAATTGGCGCCCTTATGGCTACACCTTC
D gene: .; V gene: TRBV24-1; J gene: TRBJ2-2; clone size: .; CDR3 protein: CATSRATGELFF; CDR3 DNA: TGTGCCACTAGTAGGGCCACCGGGGAGCTGTTTTTT
D gene: TRBD2; V gene: TRBV29-1; J gene: TRBJ2-3; clone size: .; CDR3 protein: CSAQRGIGTDTQYF; CDR3 DNA: TGCAGCGCCCAGCGGGGGATCGGGACAGATACGCAGTATTTT
D gene: .; V gene: TRBV5-1; J gene: TRBJ2-5; clone size: .; CDR3 protein: CASSPVQILQETQYF; CDR3 DNA: TGCGCCAGCAGCCCGGTTCAGATTTTACAAGAGACCCAGTACTTC
D gene: .; V gene: TRBV3-1; J gene: TRBJ2-2; clone size: .; CDR3 protein: CASTTGAGELFF; CDR3 DNA: TGTGCCAGCACTACCGGGGCCGGGGAGCTGTTTTTT
D gene: .; V gene: TRBV20-1; J gene: TRBJ2-1; clone size: .; CDR3 protein: CSASGSKRWNEQFF; CDR3 DNA: TGCAGTGCTAGTGGCTCTAAAAGGTGGAATGAGCAGTTCTTC
D gene: TRBD2; V gene: TRBV20-1; J gene: TRBJ2-5; clone size: .; CDR3 protein: CSALMAASGGAGRTQYF; CDR3 DNA: TGCAGTGCCCTCATGGCAGCGAGCGGGGGGGCGGGAAGGACCCAGTACTTC
D gene: .; V gene: TRBV29-1; J gene: TRBJ2-7; clone size: once; CDR3 protein: CSVRTAGSLSYEQYF; CDR3 DNA: TGCAGCGTTCGGACAGCGGGATCCCTTTCCTACGAGCAGTACTTC
D gene: .; V gene: TRBV9; J gene: TRBJ2-5; clone size: .; CDR3 protein: CASSVVGGRQETQYF; CDR3 DNA: TGTGCCAGCAGCGTAGTTGGGGGCAGACAAGAGACCCAGTACTTC